This TCR beta chain was recorded in a study of control samples from healthy donors and cancer patients. Using immunoSEQ multiplex PCR, the repertoire was profiled, and TCRdb retains in-frame clones only, with some absent. The data show 170,000 or so clones, roughly 89% seen once. V lost 5 bases to trimming and J lost 6 bases, with 7 bases between them. The CDR3 consists of 11 residues. The germline V gene encodes CDR1 SQVTM and CDR2 ANQGSEA. Sequencing was carried out using blood. J is TRBJ2-2 and V is TRBV29-1, with D perhaps TRBD1 or TRBD2 (6 bases each). This receptor was obtained from a woman between 45 and 60 years old in good health. CDR3 in DNA: TGCAGCGTTAGGGGGGCCGGGGAGCTGTTTTTT. Protein sequence: CSVRGAGELFF.